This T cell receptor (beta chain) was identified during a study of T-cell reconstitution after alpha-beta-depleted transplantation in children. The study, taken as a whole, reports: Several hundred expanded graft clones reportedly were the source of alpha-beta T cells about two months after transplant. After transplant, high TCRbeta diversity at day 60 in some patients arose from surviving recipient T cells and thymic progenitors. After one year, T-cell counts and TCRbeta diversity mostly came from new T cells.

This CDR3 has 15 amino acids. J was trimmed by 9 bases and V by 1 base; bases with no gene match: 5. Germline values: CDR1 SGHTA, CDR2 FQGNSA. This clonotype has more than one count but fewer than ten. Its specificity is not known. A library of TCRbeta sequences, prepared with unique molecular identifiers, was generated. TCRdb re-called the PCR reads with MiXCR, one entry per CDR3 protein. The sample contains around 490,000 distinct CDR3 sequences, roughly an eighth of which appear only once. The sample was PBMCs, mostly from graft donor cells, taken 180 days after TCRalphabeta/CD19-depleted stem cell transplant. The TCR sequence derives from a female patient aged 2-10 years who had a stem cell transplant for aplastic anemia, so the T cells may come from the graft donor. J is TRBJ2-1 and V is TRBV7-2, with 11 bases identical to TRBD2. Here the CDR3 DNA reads TGTGCCAGCAGCTTAGGACTAGCGGGGTGGGTTGAGCAGTTCTTC. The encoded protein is CASSLGLAGWVEQFF.